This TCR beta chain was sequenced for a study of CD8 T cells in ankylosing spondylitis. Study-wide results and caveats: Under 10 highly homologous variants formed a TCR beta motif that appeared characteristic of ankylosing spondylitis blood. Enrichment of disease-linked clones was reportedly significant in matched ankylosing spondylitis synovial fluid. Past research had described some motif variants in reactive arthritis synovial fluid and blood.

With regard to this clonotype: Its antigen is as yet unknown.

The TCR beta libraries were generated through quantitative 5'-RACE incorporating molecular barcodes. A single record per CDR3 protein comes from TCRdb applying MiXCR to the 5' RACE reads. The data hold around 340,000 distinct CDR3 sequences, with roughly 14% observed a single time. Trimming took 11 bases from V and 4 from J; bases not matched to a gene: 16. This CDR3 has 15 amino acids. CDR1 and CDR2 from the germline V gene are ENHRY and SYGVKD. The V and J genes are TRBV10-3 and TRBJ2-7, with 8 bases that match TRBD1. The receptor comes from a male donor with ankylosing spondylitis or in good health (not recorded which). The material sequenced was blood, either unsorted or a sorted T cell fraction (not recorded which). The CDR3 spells CAVNVGTGLTYEQYF. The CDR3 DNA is TGTGCCGTCAACGTGGGGACAGGACTAACTTACGAGCAGTACTTC.